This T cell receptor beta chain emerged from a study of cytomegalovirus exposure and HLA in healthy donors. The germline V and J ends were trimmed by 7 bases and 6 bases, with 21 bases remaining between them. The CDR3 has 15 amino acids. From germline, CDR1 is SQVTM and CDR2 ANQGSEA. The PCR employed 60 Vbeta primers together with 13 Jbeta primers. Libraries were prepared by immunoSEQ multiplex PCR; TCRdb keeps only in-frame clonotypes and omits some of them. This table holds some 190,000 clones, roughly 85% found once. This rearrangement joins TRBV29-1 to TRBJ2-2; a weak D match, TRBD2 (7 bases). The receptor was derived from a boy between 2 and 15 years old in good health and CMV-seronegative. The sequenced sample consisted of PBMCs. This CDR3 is CSALFGPGGPGELFF. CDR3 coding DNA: TGCAGCGCTCTATTCGGGCCCGGGGGGCCCGGGGAGCTGTTTTTT.